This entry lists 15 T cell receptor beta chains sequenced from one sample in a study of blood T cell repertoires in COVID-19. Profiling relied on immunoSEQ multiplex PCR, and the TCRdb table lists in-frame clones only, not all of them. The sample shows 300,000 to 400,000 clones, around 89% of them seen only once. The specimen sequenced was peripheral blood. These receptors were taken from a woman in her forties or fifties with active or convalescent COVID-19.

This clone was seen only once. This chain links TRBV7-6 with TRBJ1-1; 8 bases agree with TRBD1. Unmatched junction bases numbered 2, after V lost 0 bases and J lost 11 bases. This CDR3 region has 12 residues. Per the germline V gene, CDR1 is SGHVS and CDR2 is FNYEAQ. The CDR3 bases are TGTGCCAGCAGCTTAGCGACAGGGGAGGCTTTCTTT. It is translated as CASSLATGEAFF. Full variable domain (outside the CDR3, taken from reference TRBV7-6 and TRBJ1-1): GAGVSQSPRYKVTKRGQDVALRCDPISGHVSLYWYRQALGQGPEFLTYFNYEAQQDKSGLPNDRFSAERPEGSISTLTIQRTEQRDSAMYRCASSLATGEAFFGQGTRLTVV.

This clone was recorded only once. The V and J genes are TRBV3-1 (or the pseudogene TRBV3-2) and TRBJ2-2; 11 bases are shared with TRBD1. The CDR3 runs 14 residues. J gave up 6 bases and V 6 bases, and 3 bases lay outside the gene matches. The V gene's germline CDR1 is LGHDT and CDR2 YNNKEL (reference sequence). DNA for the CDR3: TGTGCCAGCAGAAAGGGACAGGGGGCCGGGGAGCTGTTTTTT. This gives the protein CASRKGQGAGELFF.

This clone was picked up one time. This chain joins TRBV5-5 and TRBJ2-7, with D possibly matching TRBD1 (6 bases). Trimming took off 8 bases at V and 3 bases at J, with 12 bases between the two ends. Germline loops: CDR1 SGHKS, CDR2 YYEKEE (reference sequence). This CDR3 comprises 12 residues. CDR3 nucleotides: TGTGCCAGAAGGGACAATTTCTACGAGCAGTACTTC. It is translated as CARRDNFYEQYF.

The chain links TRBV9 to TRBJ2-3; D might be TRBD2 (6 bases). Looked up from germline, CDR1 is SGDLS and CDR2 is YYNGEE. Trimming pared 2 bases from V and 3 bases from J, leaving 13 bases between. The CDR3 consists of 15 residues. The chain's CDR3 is CASSVASLATDTQYF. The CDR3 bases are TGTGCCAGCAGCGTTGCTTCTCTAGCGACAGATACGCAGTATTTT.

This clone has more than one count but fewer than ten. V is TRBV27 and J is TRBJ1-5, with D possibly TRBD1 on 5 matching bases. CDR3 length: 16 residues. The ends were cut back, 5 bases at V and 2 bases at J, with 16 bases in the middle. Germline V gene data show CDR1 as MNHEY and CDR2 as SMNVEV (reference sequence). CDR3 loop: CASSPKGTLGNQPQHF. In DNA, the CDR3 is TGTGCCAGCAGTCCGAAAGGGACTCTAGGCAATCAGCCCCAGCATTTT.

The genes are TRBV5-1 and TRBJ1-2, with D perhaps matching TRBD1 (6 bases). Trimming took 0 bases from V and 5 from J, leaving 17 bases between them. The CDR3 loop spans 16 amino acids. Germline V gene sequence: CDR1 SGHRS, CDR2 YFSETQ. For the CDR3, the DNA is TGCGCCAGCAGCTTGGGGACCGGGGACACCCTATATGGCTACACCTTC. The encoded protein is CASSLGTGDTLYGYTF.

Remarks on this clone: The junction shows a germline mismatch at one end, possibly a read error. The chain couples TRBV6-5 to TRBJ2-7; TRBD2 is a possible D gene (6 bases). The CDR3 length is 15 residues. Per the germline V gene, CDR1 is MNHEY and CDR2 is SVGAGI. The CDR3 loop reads CASSDSGRGPYEQYF. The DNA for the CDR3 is TGTGCCAGCAGTGACTCTGGGCGGGGTCCCTACGAGCAGTACTTC.

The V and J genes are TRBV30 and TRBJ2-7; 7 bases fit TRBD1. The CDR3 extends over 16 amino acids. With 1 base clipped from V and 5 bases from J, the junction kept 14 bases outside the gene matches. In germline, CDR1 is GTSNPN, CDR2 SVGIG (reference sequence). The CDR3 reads CAWSAPSTGHRNEQYF. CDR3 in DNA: TGTGCCTGGAGTGCCCCTTCGACAGGGCATCGTAACGAGCAGTACTTC.

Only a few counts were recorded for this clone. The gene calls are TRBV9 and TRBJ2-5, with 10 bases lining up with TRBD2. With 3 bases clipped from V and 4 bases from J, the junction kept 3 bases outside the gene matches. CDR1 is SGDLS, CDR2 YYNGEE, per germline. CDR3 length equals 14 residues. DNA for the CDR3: TGTGCCAGCAGCGCGTCTAGCGGGAGAGAGACCCAGTACTTC. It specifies CASSASSGRETQYF.

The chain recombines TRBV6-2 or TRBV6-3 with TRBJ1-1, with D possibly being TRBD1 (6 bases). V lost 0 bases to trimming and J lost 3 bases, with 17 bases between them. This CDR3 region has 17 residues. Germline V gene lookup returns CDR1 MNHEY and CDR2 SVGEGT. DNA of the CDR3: TGTGCCAGCAGTTACTCGAACAGGGTTACGTGGGACACTGAAGCTTTCTTT. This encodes CASSYSNRVTWDTEAFF.

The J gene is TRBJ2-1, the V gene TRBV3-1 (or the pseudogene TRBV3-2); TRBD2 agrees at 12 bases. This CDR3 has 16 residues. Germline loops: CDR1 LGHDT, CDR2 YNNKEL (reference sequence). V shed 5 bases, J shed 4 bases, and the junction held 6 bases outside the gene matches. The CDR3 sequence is CASSLSTSGGYNEQFF. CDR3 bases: TGTGCCAGCAGCTTATCGACTAGCGGGGGTTACAATGAGCAGTTCTTC.

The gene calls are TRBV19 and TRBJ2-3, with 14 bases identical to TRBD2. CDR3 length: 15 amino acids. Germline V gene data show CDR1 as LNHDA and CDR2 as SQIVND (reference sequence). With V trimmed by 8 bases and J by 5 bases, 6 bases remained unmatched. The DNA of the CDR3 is TGTGCCAGTGCACTGGGACTAGCGGGAGAAGATACGCAGTATTTT. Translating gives CASALGLAGEDTQYF.

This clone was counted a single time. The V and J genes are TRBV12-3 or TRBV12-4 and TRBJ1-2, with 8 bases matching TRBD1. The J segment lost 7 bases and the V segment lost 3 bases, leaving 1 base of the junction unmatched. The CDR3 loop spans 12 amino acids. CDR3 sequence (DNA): TGTGCCAGCAGTTTCAGGGGGCTTGGCTACACCTTC. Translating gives CASSFRGLGYTF.

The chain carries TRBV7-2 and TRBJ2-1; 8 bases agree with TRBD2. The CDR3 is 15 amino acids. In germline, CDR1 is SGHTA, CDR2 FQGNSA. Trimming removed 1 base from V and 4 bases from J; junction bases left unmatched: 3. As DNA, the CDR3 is TGTGCCAGCAGCTTAGACGGGGGGGCGTACAATGAGCAGTTCTTC. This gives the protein CASSLDGGAYNEQFF.

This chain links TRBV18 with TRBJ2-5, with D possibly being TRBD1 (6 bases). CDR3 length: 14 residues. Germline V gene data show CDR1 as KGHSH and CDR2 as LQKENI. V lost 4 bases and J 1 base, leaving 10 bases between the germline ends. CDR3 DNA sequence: TGTGCCAGCTCACACAGACAGGCCCAAGAGACCCAGTACTTC. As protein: CASSHRQAQETQYF.